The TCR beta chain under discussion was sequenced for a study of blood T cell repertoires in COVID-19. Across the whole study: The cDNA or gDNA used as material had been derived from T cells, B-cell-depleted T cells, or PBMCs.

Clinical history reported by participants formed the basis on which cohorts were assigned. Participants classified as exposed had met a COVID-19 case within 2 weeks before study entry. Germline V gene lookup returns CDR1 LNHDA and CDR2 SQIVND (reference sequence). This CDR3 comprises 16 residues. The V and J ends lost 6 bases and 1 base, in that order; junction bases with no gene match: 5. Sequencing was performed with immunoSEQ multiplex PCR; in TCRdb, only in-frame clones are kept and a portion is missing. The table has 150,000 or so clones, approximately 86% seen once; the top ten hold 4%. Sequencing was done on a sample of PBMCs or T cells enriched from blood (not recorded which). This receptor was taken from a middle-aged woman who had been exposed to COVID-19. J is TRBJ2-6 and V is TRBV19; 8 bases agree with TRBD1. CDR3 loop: CASRGQGRSGANVLTF. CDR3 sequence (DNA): TGTGCCAGTAGAGGACAGGGCCGTTCTGGGGCCAACGTCCTGACTTTC.